The T cell receptor (beta chain) described here comes from a study of T and B cells in COVID-19 patients. Overall study: Peripheral blood came from COVID-19 patients with active infection or after recovery. Recovered patients mostly had mild to moderate COVID-19 managed as outpatients. Findings and limits, study-wide: In COVID-19 patients, T cell receptor beta variable and joining gene use was reportedly strongly skewed.

TRB was amplified from around 250-500 ng of blood genomic DNA. Multiplex PCR with BIOMED2 TRB-A/B primer pools amplified TRB rearrangements. Using its own MiXCR run on the multiplex PCR reads, TCRdb lists one record per CDR3 protein. The sample lists roughly 15,000 distinct CDR3 sequences, roughly 28% occurring once. This clonotype was seen repeatedly, ten times or more. Its antigen is still unknown. Germline CDR1 is LNHDA and CDR2 is SQIVND (reference sequence). This CDR3 has 16 residues. J was trimmed by 4 bases and V by 1 base; bases with no gene match: 8. J is TRBJ1-1 and V is TRBV19; 8 positions agree with TRBD1. Specimen: blood. The TCR comes from a human donor who had recovered from COVID-19. This chain's CDR3 is CASSIGGGQGGTEAFF. CDR3 nucleotide sequence: TGTGCCAGTAGTATAGGGGGCGGACAGGGCGGCACTGAAGCTTTCTTT.